The rows below give T cell receptor beta chains drawn from one sample of a study of cytomegalovirus exposure and HLA in healthy donors. The protocol was immunoSEQ multiplex PCR, while the TCRdb copy is restricted to in-frame clones and leaves out a portion. The data show 250,000 to 300,000 clones, roughly 89% seen once. Sequencing was carried out using PBMCs. These receptors were obtained from a woman aged 18-29 years in good health and CMV-seronegative. The CDR3 runs from the conserved cysteine through the conserved F or W. D genes are given only for firm matches. The listing skips clone size in some rows; elsewhere it reads once, few, many or a size class.

j_call v_call clone_size d_call cdr3_nt cdr3_aa
TRBJ2-1 TRBV5-4 - - TGTGCCAGCAGCTTGGACGGGGTCGAGCAGTTCTTC CASSLDGVEQFF
TRBJ2-5 TRBV27 - TRBD1 TGTGCCAGCAGCCTAGACAGGGGTTCCTGGGAGACCCAGTACTTC CASSLDRGSWETQYF
TRBJ2-1 TRBV9 - - TGTGCCAGCAGCGTAGAGGCAGGGACATATTACAATGAGCAGTTCTTC CASSVEAGTYYNEQFF
TRBJ1-1 TRBV28 - TRBD1 TGTGCCAGCAATACAGGGGTGGTGACTGAAGCTTTCTTT CASNTGVVTEAFF
TRBJ1-5 TRBV27 once - TGTGCCAGCAGTCACCCCCTGGGAGGCCCTAGCAATCAGCCCCAGCATTTT CASSHPLGGPSNQPQHF
TRBJ2-2 TRBV6-5 - TRBD1 TGTGCCAGCAGGGGACAGGGGGACACCGGGGAGCTGTTTTTT CASRGQGDTGELFF
TRBJ1-1 TRBV29-1 - TRBD1 TGCAGCGTCTCGCAGACCCCGGGACAGGGGGCGAGGAGGACTGAAGCTTTCTTT CSVSQTPGQGARRTEAFF
TRBJ2-2 TRBV11-2 - - TGTGCCAGCAGGGATAGCCAGAACACCGGGGAGCTGTTTTTT CASRDSQNTGELFF
TRBJ1-2 TRBV19 - TRBD1 TGTGCCAGTACCCCAGGGGGCTATGGCTACACCTTC CASTPGGYGYTF
TRBJ1-2 TRBV28 - - TGTGCCAGCAGTAGAAAGGGGACTAACTATGGCTACACCTTC CASSRKGTNYGYTF
TRBJ2-1 TRBV4-1 - TRBD2 TGCGCCAGCAGCCAAGTAGCGGGGGGGAACAATGAGCAGTTCTTC CASSQVAGGNNEQFF
TRBJ2-1 TRBV15 - - TGTGCCACCATGGGACACAGCTCCTACAATGAGCAGTTCTTC CATMGHSSYNEQFF
TRBJ2-7 TRBV5-8 - TRBD2 TGTGCCAGCTCCCCCGGGGGGTACGAGCAGTACTTC CASSPGGYEQYF
TRBJ1-1 TRBV7-8 - - TGTGCCAGCAGCTCTAGTCTGGTGAACACTGAAGCTTTCTTT CASSSSLVNTEAFF
TRBJ2-2 TRBV7-7 - - TGTGCTAGCAGCTTATCCGAGCCTGCGAACACCGGGGAGCTGTTTTTT CASSLSEPANTGELFF
TRBJ2-1 TRBV6-1 - - TGTGCCAGCACCCAATACAATGAGCAGTTCTTC CASTQYNEQFF
TRBJ2-5 TRBV6-4 - TRBD2 TGTGCCAGCAGTACTATAGCGGGGGGGCAAGAGACCCAGTACTTC CASSTIAGGQETQYF
TRBJ1-1 TRBV27 - - TGTGCCAGCAGTACCGACATAGGCTTTGGTGGCACTGAAGCTTTCTTT CASSTDIGFGGTEAFF
TRBJ1-1 TRBV2 - - TGTGCCAGCAGTGTTGACATGAACACTGAAGCTTTCTTT CASSVDMNTEAFF
TRBJ2-1 TRBV10-3 once TRBD2 TGTGCCATCAGTTCCACAGAGCGGGGGGCGGCCAATGAGCAGTTCTTC CAISSTERGAANEQFF
TRBJ1-1 TRBV7-6 - - TGTGCCAGCAGCCCACCAGGGAACACTGAAGCTTTCTTT CASSPPGNTEAFF
TRBJ2-5 TRBV28 - TRBD2 TGTGCCAGCAGTTACCAACTAGCGGAAGAGACCCAGTACTTC CASSYQLAEETQYF
TRBJ1-2 TRBV6-5 once TRBD1 TGTGCCAGCAGTTACTCGGAGGGGGCCGAGGGTGGCTACACCTTC CASSYSEGAEGGYTF
TRBJ1-1 TRBV7-9 - TRBD1 TGTGCCAGCAGCTTAGTGACAGGGGGTAACACTGAAGCTTTCTTT CASSLVTGGNTEAFF
TRBJ2-1 TRBV10-1 - - TGCGCCAGCAGCCCCCCACCCCTAGTCCCCCAAGTGGCCAATGAGCAGTTCTTC CASSPPPLVPQVANEQFF
TRBJ2-1 TRBV27 - TRBD1 TGTGCCAGCAGTTTACGGACAGGGGATAATGAGCAGTTCTTC CASSLRTGDNEQFF
TRBJ1-5 TRBV30 - TRBD1 TGTGCCTGGAGTCCGGGACAGGGGGCTAGACAGCCCCAGCATTTT CAWSPGQGARQPQHF
TRBJ2-6 TRBV14 - - TGTGCCAGCAGCCAAGACTACTCTGGGGCCAACGTCCTGACTTTC CASSQDYSGANVLTF
TRBJ2-3 TRBV5-1 - - TGCGCCAGCAGCTTGGCCCCCTCCAGCACAGATACGCAGTATTTT CASSLAPSSTDTQYF
TRBJ1-2 TRBV7-9 - TRBD1 TGTGCCAGCAGCGGGAGGGACAGGGGCCTCTATGGCTACACCTTC CASSGRDRGLYGYTF
TRBJ1-1 TRBV27 - TRBD1 TGTGCCAGCAGTTTGCGGACAGGAGCGAACACTGAAGCTTTCTTT CASSLRTGANTEAFF
TRBJ2-7 TRBV5-1 - - TGCGCCAGCAGTGTGGGGAGCTACGAGCAGTACTTC CASSVGSYEQYF
TRBJ1-1 TRBV10-1 - - TGCGCCAGCAGGCCCCGACGGGGGTACACTGAAGCTTTCTTT CASRPRRGYTEAFF
TRBJ2-3 TRBV30 - - TGTGCCTGGAGTGCGGGGCAGGGGTTTTCAGATACGCAGTATTTT CAWSAGQGFSDTQYF
TRBJ2-7 TRBV13 - TRBD1 TGTGCCAGCAGCCCGGGACAGGGGACCTACGAGCAGTACTTC CASSPGQGTYEQYF
TRBJ1-1 TRBV5-1 - TRBD1 TGCGCCAGCAGCTTGGCCGGGACAGCGAGCATGAACACTGAAGCTTTCTTT CASSLAGTASMNTEAFF
TRBJ2-7 TRBV28 - TRBD1 TGTGCCAGCAGAATAGCAGCCGGGACAGGGGGGAGCGAGCAGTACTTC CASRIAAGTGGSEQYF
TRBJ2-5 TRBV5-1 - TRBD2 TGCGCCAGCAGCTTGGGGGGGCCAACTAGCGGGGGACCCGAAGAGACCCAGTACTTC CASSLGGPTSGGPEETQYF
TRBJ2-7 TRBV7-6 - - TGTGCCAGCAGCGAGGGCCCTCTCACCCTTTACGAGCAGTACTTC CASSEGPLTLYEQYF